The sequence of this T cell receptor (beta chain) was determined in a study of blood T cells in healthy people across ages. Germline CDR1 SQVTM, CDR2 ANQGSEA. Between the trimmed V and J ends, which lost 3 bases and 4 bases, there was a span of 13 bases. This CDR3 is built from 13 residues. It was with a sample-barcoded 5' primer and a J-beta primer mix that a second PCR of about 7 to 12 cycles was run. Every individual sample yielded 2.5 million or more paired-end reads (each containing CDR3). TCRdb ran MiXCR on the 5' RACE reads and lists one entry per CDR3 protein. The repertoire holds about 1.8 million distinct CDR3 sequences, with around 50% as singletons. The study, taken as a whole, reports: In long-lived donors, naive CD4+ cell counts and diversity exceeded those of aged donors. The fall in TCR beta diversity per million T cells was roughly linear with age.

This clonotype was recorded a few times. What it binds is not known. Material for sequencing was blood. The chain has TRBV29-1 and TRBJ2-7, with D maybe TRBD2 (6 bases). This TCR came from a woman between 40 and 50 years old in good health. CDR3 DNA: TGCAGCGTTGATGGCCGGGGAGGATACGAGCAGTACTTC. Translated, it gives CSVDGRGGYEQYF.